Each of the 32 T cell receptor beta chains below was sequenced from the same sample in a study of T cell clones after liver transplantation. Some clones are missing from TCRdb's copy, which holds only in-frame ones; the method was immunoSEQ multiplex PCR. The sample holds 65,000 to 80,000 clones, less than 90% seen once. The specimen was CD4+ T cells from blood, collected at the 22-month timepoint. All receptors derive from a human patient who received a liver transplant. Some T cells here may be from the graft donor.

This chain links TRBV11-1 with TRBJ1-1; D gene uncertain. Germline CDR1 and CDR2: SGHAT and FQDESV (reference sequence). The CDR3 has 11 residues. Trimming cost V 8 bases and J 11 bases, with 15 bases left between them. In DNA form, the CDR3 reads TGTGCCAGCTTTAACATAGATACGGCTTTCTTT. It is translated as CASFNIDTAFF. The complete variable domain, with remaining parts taken from reference TRBV11-1 and TRBJ1-1, reads EAEVAQSPRYKITEKSQAVAFWCDPISGHATLYWYRQILGQGPELLVQFQDESVVDDSQLPKDRFSAERLKGVDSTLKIQPAELGDSAMYLCASFNIDTAFFGQGTRLTVV.

The chain couples TRBV4-1 to TRBJ1-1, with unresolved D. The CDR3 extends over 14 amino acids. V lost 1 base and J lost 1, with 7 bases in between. CDR1 MGHRA and CDR2 YSYEKL come from the germline V gene. This CDR3 is CASSQGTPNTEAFF. The CDR3, as DNA: TGCGCCAGCAGCCAAGGGACCCCGAACACTGAAGCTTTCTTT.

This chain links TRBV6-1 with TRBJ1-2, with a weak D call TRBD1 (5 bases). The CDR3 runs 11 residues. Germline V lookup: CDR1 MNHNS, CDR2 SASEGT. The CDR3, as DNA: TGTCTCTGCGGGGCCTTCTATGGCTACACCTTC. Its translation: CLCGAFYGYTF.

The chain has TRBV29-1 and TRBJ2-1; possibly TRBD1 or TRBD2 for D (5 bases each). The CDR3 spans 14 residues. V gave up 3 bases and J gave up 9 bases, with 18 bases separating them. Germline V gene sequence: CDR1 SQVTM, CDR2 ANQGSEA. The CDR3 coding sequence is TGCAGCGTTGACCGGGACCAGGTATTCGGTGAGCAGTTCTTC. Protein sequence: CSVDRDQVFGEQFF.

In regard to this clone: Distinct nucleotide sequences in the sample also encode this CDR3. The chain recombines TRBV6-5 with TRBJ1-1; TRBD1 matches at 7 bases. The germline V gene has CDR1 MNHEY and CDR2 SVGAGI. The CDR3 runs to 12 residues. The junction had 5 bases not matched to a gene; V was cut back by 2 bases and J by 11 bases. The CDR3 here is CASSYRTGDAFF. The CDR3, as DNA: TGTGCCAGCAGTTACAGAACAGGGGATGCTTTCTTT.

The V call is TRBV5-5, the J call TRBJ2-1; D is ambiguous. Germline V lookup: CDR1 SGHKS, CDR2 YYEKEE (reference sequence). CDR3 length: 16 residues. V dropped 4 bases and J dropped 0 bases, with 14 bases sitting between them. CDR3 DNA: TGTGCCAGCAGCCAAACATCCATCAGCTCCTACAATGAGCAGTTCTTC. Translating it yields CASSQTSISSYNEQFF.

This chain links TRBV18 with TRBJ2-7; D is unresolved. Germline-derived CDR1 and CDR2 are KGHSH and LQKENI. Trimming took 4 bases from V and 1 from J, leaving 8 bases between them. The CDR3 is 13 residues long. This CDR3 reads CASSRADSYEQYF. CDR3 nucleotide sequence: TGTGCCAGCTCACGCGCAGATTCCTACGAGCAGTACTTC.

This chain joins TRBV6-6 and TRBJ1-1; D gene unclear. With 4 bases removed from V and 7 bases from J, the gap between germline ends came to 10 bases. The CDR3 totals 12 residues. The germline CDR1 and CDR2 sequences are MNHNY and SVGAGI (reference sequence). This CDR3 reads CASSFSSVEAFF. As DNA, the CDR3 is TGTGCCAGCAGTTTCTCCTCGGTTGAAGCTTTCTTT.

V and J are TRBV4-1 and TRBJ1-2; D perhaps matches TRBD1 (5 bases). Trimming left V 0 bases short and J 4 bases short, with 9 bases between. The germline CDR1 and CDR2 sequences are MGHRA and YSYEKL. The CDR3 spans 14 residues. The CDR3 DNA reads as TGCGCCAGCAGCCAAGACTCGACAGTCTATGGCTACACCTTC. Residues: CASSQDSTVYGYTF.

Notes on this clone: At one boundary the junction diverges from the germline segment, which might be a read error. This sequence joins TRBV4-1 and TRBJ2-7, with 8 bases matching TRBD2. Germline CDR1 MGHRA, CDR2 YSYEKL. This CDR3 is 14 amino acids long. For the CDR3, the DNA is TGCGCCCGCAGCCGGGGGGGGGCAGTCTACGAGCAGTACTTC. Protein product: CARSRGGAVYEQYF.

V usage is TRBV10-1 and J usage is TRBJ2-6, with a tentative D call TRBD1 (5 bases). This CDR3 is built from 18 residues. V dropped 2 bases and J dropped 4 bases, with 18 bases sitting between them. Germline V gene lookup returns CDR1 WNHNN and CDR2 SYGVQD (reference sequence). CDR3 sequence reads: CASSEAGNLSGGANVLTF. CDR3 nucleotides: TGCGCCAGCAGTGAGGCAGGGAATCTTTCTGGGGGGGCCAACGTCCTGACTTTC.

V usage is TRBV28 and J usage is TRBJ2-1; D uncertain. Trimming removed 7 bases at V and 8 bases at J, with 18 bases between. CDR3 length equals 14 residues. CDR1 is MDHEN, CDR2 SYDVKM, per germline. The CDR3 protein is CASIAARRGDEQFF. The CDR3 coding sequence is TGTGCCAGCATCGCAGCGCGGAGAGGAGATGAGCAGTTCTTC.

This chain links TRBV5-5 with TRBJ2-4; D remains unclear. The V gene's germline CDR1 is SGHKS and CDR2 YYEKEE (reference sequence). Trimming left V 0 bases short and J 0 bases short, with 4 bases between. The length of the CDR3 is 14 residues. The chain's CDR3 is CASSLVLAKNIQYF. The CDR3 coding sequence is TGTGCCAGCAGCTTGGTCCTAGCCAAAAACATTCAGTACTTC.

The chain combines TRBV6-5 with TRBJ1-1; tentatively, D is TRBD1 (5 bases). Looked up from germline, CDR1 is MNHEY and CDR2 is SVGAGI. This CDR3 has 15 residues. V was clipped by 7 bases and J by 2 bases, with 17 bases between them. For the CDR3, the DNA is TGTGCCAGCAAAGGGACTCTACTGGGTAACACTGAAGCTTTCTTT. Its translation: CASKGTLLGNTEAFF.

The V and J genes are TRBV2 and TRBJ2-7; 7 positions match TRBD1. Germline CDR1 is SNHLY and CDR2 is FYNNEI. The V gene end was trimmed by 1 base and the J gene end by 2 bases; junction bases not matched to a gene: 2. CDR3 size: 14 residues. The CDR3 DNA reads as TGTGCCAGCAGTGAAGGGACAGGTCCCTACGAGCAGTACTTC. This gives the protein CASSEGTGPYEQYF.

The CDR3 is CASSSPSRAEAFF. Written as DNA, the CDR3 is TGTGCCAGCAGTTCCCCCTCTAGGGCTGAAGCTTTCTTT. The chain links TRBV28 to TRBJ1-1; D is uncertain. V shed 4 bases and J shed 6 bases, with 12 bases lying between them. The germline V gene has CDR1 MDHEN and CDR2 SYDVKM. The CDR3 is 13 amino acids.

The chain recombines TRBV13 with TRBJ2-4; tentatively, D is TRBD2 (5 bases). CDR1 PRHDT and CDR2 FYEKMQ come from the germline V gene (reference sequence). Trimming stripped 5 bases from V and 1 base from J, with 12 bases between. The CDR3 length is 15 residues. The CDR3: CASSLPGIAKNIQYF. Here the CDR3 DNA reads TGTGCCAGCAGCCTTCCGGGGATCGCCAAAAACATTCAGTACTTC.

V is TRBV9 and J is TRBJ1-2, with 7 bases identical to TRBD1. J was trimmed by 5 bases and V by 1 base; bases with no gene match: 5. The CDR3 covers 14 residues. CDR1 is SGDLS and CDR2 is YYNGEE in the germline V gene. CDR3 in amino acids: CASSVTGDPYGYTF. The CDR3 nucleotides are TGTGCCAGCAGCGTAACAGGGGACCCTTATGGCTACACCTTC.

The chain employs TRBV4-2 and TRBJ2-7; 7 positions agree with TRBD1. With 5 bases clipped from V and 3 bases from J, the junction kept 10 bases outside the gene matches. CDR3 size: 15 residues. The V gene's germline CDR1 is LGHNA and CDR2 YNFKEQ. The CDR3 nucleotides are TGTGCCAGCAGCACCCGACAGGGCGCGAGCTACGAGCAGTACTTC. Translation: CASSTRQGASYEQYF.

This sequence joins TRBV10-3 and TRBJ2-7; D is perhaps TRBD2 (5 bases). V lost 0 bases and J 2 bases, leaving 5 bases between the germline ends. Germline V gene sequence: CDR1 ENHRY, CDR2 SYGVKD. This CDR3 is built from 13 residues. The CDR3 loop reads CAISESRAYEQYF. CDR3 nucleotide sequence: TGTGCCATCAGTGAGTCGCGGGCCTACGAGCAGTACTTC.

The chain is built from TRBV28 and TRBJ2-7; 16 bases map to TRBD2. V was clipped by 10 bases and J by 3 bases; unmatched bases: 6. There are 15 residues in the CDR3. Germline V gives CDR1 MDHEN, CDR2 SYDVKM. CDR3 protein: CATLGTSGRVYEQYF. DNA of the CDR3: TGTGCCACCCTAGGGACTAGCGGGAGGGTCTACGAGCAGTACTTC.

The CDR3 loop is CASSLGASGASPYEQYF. Here the CDR3 DNA reads TGTGCCAGCAGCTTAGGAGCTAGCGGGGCCTCCCCCTACGAGCAGTACTTC. The chain employs TRBV7-2 and TRBJ2-7; 9 positions agree with TRBD2. The CDR3 sequence is 17 residues long. Germline trimming cut 1 base from V and 2 bases from J; bases unmatched to any gene: 9. Germline loops: CDR1 SGHTA, CDR2 FQGNSA.

This rearrangement joins TRBV7-3 to TRBJ2-4, with 10 bases lining up with TRBD2. V trimming: 2 bases; J trimming: 6 bases; junction bases outside the gene matches: 10. CDR1 SGHTA and CDR2 FQGTGA come from the germline V gene. This CDR3 spans 17 amino acids. For the CDR3, the DNA is TGTGCCAGCAGCTTATCGCTAGCGGGGGCCTTCGGAAACATTCAGTACTTC. Its translation: CASSLSLAGAFGNIQYF.

This clone was seen once. This chain joins TRBV6-6 and TRBJ2-7; TRBD1 might be the D (6 bases). With 2 bases removed from V and 0 bases from J, the gap between germline ends came to 11 bases. CDR1 and CDR2 from the germline V gene are MNHNY and SVGAGI (reference sequence). The CDR3 length is 15 residues. CDR3: CASSYRSGDSYEQYF. The CDR3 DNA sequence: TGTGCCAGCAGTTACCGATCAGGGGACTCCTACGAGCAGTACTTC.

The rearrangement uses TRBV6-6 and TRBJ1-5; D is unresolved. V lost 4 bases to trimming and J lost 3 bases, with 4 bases between them. CDR1 is MNHNY and CDR2 is SVGAGI in the germline V gene (reference sequence). The CDR3 runs to 12 residues. The CDR3 loop is CASSSPNQPQHF. As DNA, the CDR3 is TGTGCCAGCAGTTCTCCCAATCAGCCCCAGCATTTT.

This clone was observed once. V usage is TRBV18 and J usage is TRBJ2-7; TRBD1 matches 12 bases. V was clipped by 5 bases and J by 6 bases; unmatched bases: 5. The germline CDR1 and CDR2 sequences are KGHSH and LQKENI. The CDR3 runs 14 residues. Here the CDR3 DNA reads TGTGCCAGCTCATTGGGACAGGGGGCTGTCGAGCAGTACTTC. Its protein product is CASSLGQGAVEQYF.

This clone was counted a few times. The rearrangement uses TRBV4-3 and TRBJ1-1; TRBD1 agrees at 8 bases. Germline lookup yields CDR1 LGHNA and CDR2 YSLEER. The CDR3 totals 14 residues. The trim removed 2 bases at V and 5 bases at J, leaving 4 bases unmatched. The CDR3 loop is CASSQSTGVTEAFF. CDR3 DNA: TGCGCCAGCAGCCAATCGACAGGGGTAACTGAAGCTTTCTTT.

V is TRBV11-2 and J is TRBJ2-2, with 8 bases fitting TRBD2. Germline lookup yields CDR1 SGHAT and CDR2 FQNNGV. The CDR3 is 14 residues long. Losses at the gene ends were 2 bases for V and 6 bases for J; bases not matched to a gene: 2. The DNA for the CDR3 is TGTGCCAGCAGCTTATTACTAGCGGCCGGGGAGCTGTTTTTT. Translating gives CASSLLLAAGELFF.

There are many counts of this clone. The chain couples TRBV7-9 to TRBJ1-3; unclear D gene. The CDR3 runs to 16 residues. V lost 2 bases and J 0 bases, leaving 11 bases between the germline ends. Germline values: CDR1 SEHNR, CDR2 FQNEAQ (reference sequence). For the CDR3, the DNA is TGTGCCAGCAGCTTATCTTCCTGGGCCTCTGGAAACACCATATATTTT. Amino acid sequence: CASSLSSWASGNTIYF. Based on the CDR3 plus reference TRBV7-9 and TRBJ1-3, the full variable domain is DTGVSQNPRHKITKRGQNVTFRCDPISEHNRLYWYRQTLGQGPEFLTYFQNEAQLEKSRLLSDRFSAERPKGSFSTLEIQRTEQGDSAMYLCASSLSSWASGNTIYFGEGSWLTVV.

The V gene is TRBV7-6, the J gene TRBJ2-3; 13 positions agree with TRBD2. The V segment lost 4 bases and the J segment 2 bases; nucleotides outside the gene matches: 9. This CDR3 has 18 residues. Germline V lookup: CDR1 SGHVS, CDR2 FNYEAQ. In DNA form, the CDR3 reads TGTGCCAGCAGCTCAGGACTAGCGGGAGAATCCTTCACAGATACGCAGTATTTT. Residues: CASSSGLAGESFTDTQYF.

The count of this clone is one. The chain joins TRBV19 to TRBJ2-2; 13 nucleotides align to TRBD2. The V and J ends lost 9 bases and 6 bases, in that order; junction bases with no gene match: 4. There are 14 residues in the CDR3. Germline V lookup: CDR1 LNHDA, CDR2 SQIVND (reference sequence). This CDR3 reads CASMGLAGPGELFF. CDR3 bases: TGTGCCAGCATGGGACTAGCGGGACCCGGGGAGCTGTTTTTT. Based on the CDR3 plus reference TRBV19 and TRBJ2-2, the full variable domain is DGGITQSPKYLFRKEGQNVTLSCEQNLNHDAMYWYRQDPGQGLRLIYYSQIVNDFQKGDIAEGYSVSREKKESFPLTVTSAQKNPTAFYLCASMGLAGPGELFFGEGSRLTVL.

The chain carries TRBV18 and TRBJ2-3; the D is unclear. Trimming took 4 bases from V and 0 from J, leaving 11 bases between them. The germline gives CDR1 KGHSH, CDR2 LQKENI. The CDR3 consists of 15 residues. CDR3 region: CASSRAGTSTDTQYF. CDR3 sequence (DNA): TGTGCCAGCTCACGGGCAGGAACTAGCACAGATACGCAGTATTTT.